These T cell receptor beta chains were read from a single sample in a study of blood T cell repertoires in COVID-19. TCRdb keeps only in-frame clones here, not all; method: immunoSEQ multiplex PCR. The repertoire holds under 130,000 clones, around 79% seen once, with approximately 22% in the top ten. The sequencing input was peripheral blood. The receptor set was obtained from a man aged 65-85 years with active or convalescent COVID-19. Each CDR3 is given with its conserved first and last residue. D genes are given only for firm matches. Rows give clone size only sometimes, using once, few, many, or a class for an expanded clone.

v_gene,abundance,d_gene,j_gene,CDR3nt,CDR3aa
TRBV5-4,-,TRBD2,TRBJ2-3,TGTGCCAGCAGCGCAGGGACTAGCGGGAGGGCCATGTATACGCAGTATTTT,CASSAGTSGRAMYTQYF
TRBV18,-,-,TRBJ1-3,TGTGCCAGCTCACCGGGGGGTACTTCTGGAAACACCATATATTTT,CASSPGGTSGNTIYF
TRBV28,few,-,TRBJ2-3,TGTGCCAGCAGTTTGATAGAGTTTAGCACAGATACGCAGTATTTT,CASSLIEFSTDTQYF
TRBV5-4,-,TRBD1,TRBJ1-1,TGTGCCAGCAGCTTGGGAGGATCGGGACAGGGTCGGGGTGAAGCTTTCTTT,CASSLGGSGQGRGEAFF
TRBV3-1/TRBV3-2,-,-,TRBJ2-7,TGTGCCAGCAGCCAAGATGAACAGCTCTACGAGCAGTACTTC,CASSQDEQLYEQYF
TRBV5-1,-,TRBD2,TRBJ2-1,TGCGCCAGCAGCTCCCCGGGGGGGAGTACATCCTACAATGAGCAGTTCTTC,CASSSPGGSTSYNEQFF
TRBV4-2,-,TRBD1,TRBJ1-1,TGTGCCAGCAGCCAAGAAGGTCCTGGGACAGGGACGAACACTGAAGCTTTCTTT,CASSQEGPGTGTNTEAFF
TRBV28,-,-,TRBJ1-1,TGTGCCAGCAGTCCCGACAGATTGAACACTGAAGCTTTCTTT,CASSPDRLNTEAFF
TRBV30,-,TRBD1,TRBJ2-7,TGTGCCTGGAGCCCCGGGACAGGGATTAGGCAGTACTTC,CAWSPGTGIRQYF
TRBV3-1/TRBV3-2,-,-,TRBJ1-2,TGTGCCAGCAGCCAGGGGGAGGGCGACTATGGCTACACCTTC,CASSQGEGDYGYTF
TRBV19,-,-,TRBJ1-2,TGTGCCAGTAGACGGGACACGAGGGGCTACACCTTC,CASRRDTRGYTF
TRBV12-3/TRBV12-4,-,TRBD1,TRBJ1-3,TGTGCCAGCAGCCCCAGACAGGGTTGGCACATATATTTT,CASSPRQGWHIYF
TRBV29-1,-,-,TRBJ1-2,TGCAGCGTTGAAGACAGAATTAACTATGGCTACACCTTC,CSVEDRINYGYTF
TRBV6-5,-,TRBD1,TRBJ1-3,TGTGCCAGCATAGGGACAGGGACTGGAAACACCATATATTTT,CASIGTGTGNTIYF
TRBV3-1/TRBV3-2,-,TRBD1,TRBJ1-1,TGTGCCAGCAGCTCCCGACAGGGCTCTGAAGCTTTCTTT,CASSSRQGSEAFF
TRBV9,-,TRBD1,TRBJ1-5,TGTGCCAGCAGCGCATCAGGGGGCTCTCAGCCCCAGCATTTT,CASSASGGSQPQHF
TRBV10-3,-,-,TRBJ2-5,TGTGCCATCAGTGAGCCTGGGCGGGGACAGAGAAACCAAGAGACCCAGTACTTC,CAISEPGRGQRNQETQYF
TRBV19,-,TRBD2,TRBJ2-2,TGTGCCAGTAGACTTAGGAGCGGGGTAAACACCGGGGAGCTGTTTTTT,CASRLRSGVNTGELFF
TRBV5-1,-,TRBD1,TRBJ2-1,TGCGCCAGCAGCGCCACAGGGGAGTCCTACAATGAGCAGTTCTTC,CASSATGESYNEQFF
TRBV4-2,-,TRBD2,TRBJ2-2,TGTGCCAGCAGCCTTAGCGGGGGCGACACCGGGGAGCTGTTTTTT,CASSLSGGDTGELFF
TRBV5-6,once,-,TRBJ2-3,TGTGCCAGCAGCCTTAGCGGACGCACAGATACGCAGTATTTT,CASSLSGRTDTQYF
TRBV18,-,-,TRBJ2-3,TGTGCCAGCTCACCACCGAGGGTTTCTAGCACAGATACGCAGTATTTT,CASSPPRVSSTDTQYF
TRBV27,once,TRBD1,TRBJ2-7,TGTGCCAGTAAAAAACAGGGGAGCTCAACTTACGAGCAGTACTTC,CASKKQGSSTYEQYF
TRBV6-2/TRBV6-3,-,TRBD2,TRBJ2-1,TGTGCCAGCAGCACCACTAGCGGGAAGGACAATGAGCAGTTCTTC,CASSTTSGKDNEQFF
TRBV12-5,-,TRBD2,TRBJ2-3,TGTGCTAGTGGTTTAAGACTAGCGGGAAGCACAGATACGCAGTATTTT,CASGLRLAGSTDTQYF
TRBV2,-,TRBD2,TRBJ2-5,TGTGCCAGCAGTGCGAGGGAGGGAAGGCAAGAGACCCAGTACTTC,CASSAREGRQETQYF
TRBV15,-,TRBD1,TRBJ1-2,TGTGCCACCAACAGGGACAGGACAACGGATGGCTACACCTTC,CATNRDRTTDGYTF
TRBV25-1,-,-,TRBJ2-1,TGTGCCAGCAGTCGGACTGAGAATGAGCAGTTCTTC,CASSRTENEQFF
TRBV5-1,-,-,TRBJ1-1,TGCGCCAGCAGTTATAGGACAGCCACTGAAGCTTTCTTT,CASSYRTATEAFF
TRBV6-1,-,TRBD2,TRBJ2-3,TGTGCCAGCAGTGAATTGGGACTAGCGGGAGGGCGCACAGATACGCAGTATTTT,CASSELGLAGGRTDTQYF
TRBV6-5,-,-,TRBJ2-2,TGTGCCAGCAGTCCGACAGATCCGAACACCGGGGAGCTGTTTTTT,CASSPTDPNTGELFF
TRBV19,-,TRBD1,TRBJ1-1,TGTGCCAGCCGGGACAGGGATTACACTGAAGCTTTCTTT,CASRDRDYTEAFF
TRBV2,-,-,TRBJ1-3,TGTGCCAGCAAGCGGAATTCTGGAAACACCATATATTTT,CASKRNSGNTIYF
TRBV7-9,-,TRBD2,TRBJ2-1,TGTGCCAGCAGCTTAGGTAGCGGGGGGATCTACAATGAGCAGTTCTTC,CASSLGSGGIYNEQFF
TRBV5-1,-,TRBD1,TRBJ2-1,TGCGCCAGCAGTCGATTTTCCGGGACAGGGGGCCGGGTTGGTTTCAATGAGCAGTTCTTC,CASSRFSGTGGRVGFNEQFF
TRBV7-8,-,-,TRBJ1-4,TGTGCCAGCAGCTTAGGGACAGCAACTAATGAAAAACTGTTTTTT,CASSLGTATNEKLFF
TRBV5-4,-,-,TRBJ1-1,TGTGCCAGCAGCCGCCAAGGGGCGAACACTGAAGCTTTCTTT,CASSRQGANTEAFF
TRBV19,-,-,TRBJ1-2,TGTGCCAGTAGCCCGGGATCCTATGGCTACACCTTC,CASSPGSYGYTF
TRBV6-5,once,-,TRBJ2-7,TGTGCCAGCAGCTCCCCCAGGGGCTACGAGCAGTACTTC,CASSSPRGYEQYF
TRBV7-9,-,TRBD1,TRBJ1-4,TGTGCCAGCAGCCTCCGACAGGGTGAAGTGTTTTTT,CASSLRQGEVFF
TRBV7-3,few,-,TRBJ1-1,TGTGCCAGCAGCTTAGAAGGGGGCACTGAAGCTTTCTTT,CASSLEGGTEAFF
TRBV5-1,once,TRBD1,TRBJ2-7,TGCGCCAGCAGCTTCGGGACAGGAGGGCTTTACGAGCAGTACTTC,CASSFGTGGLYEQYF
TRBV9,-,TRBD2,TRBJ2-1,TGTGCCAGCAGCGTGGGACTACCTATCTACAATGAGCAGTTCTTC,CASSVGLPIYNEQFF
TRBV15,-,-,TRBJ2-5,TGTGCCACCAGCAGGACAGCGAAGGAGGAGACCCAGTACTTC,CATSRTAKEETQYF
TRBV18,-,TRBD1,TRBJ2-5,TGTGCCAGCTCACCTCTGGGACAGCCACAAGAGACCCAGTACTTC,CASSPLGQPQETQYF
TRBV12-5,once,TRBD1,TRBJ1-3,TGTGCTAGTGGTTTGGTATTTGAGGCCTGGGGGACAGGTGGAAACACCATATATTTT,CASGLVFEAWGTGGNTIYF
TRBV30,few,TRBD1,TRBJ1-1,TGTGCCTGGAGCCGAGGGACAGCTGATGAAGCTTTCTTT,CAWSRGTADEAFF
TRBV5-1,-,TRBD1,TRBJ1-1,TGCGCCAGCAGCGCGGCAGGGGGAACGAACACTGAAGCTTTCTTT,CASSAAGGTNTEAFF
TRBV4-1,-,-,TRBJ1-1,TGCGCCAGCAGCCAAGCCCCAGGGCGGAACACTGAAGCTTTCTTT,CASSQAPGRNTEAFF
TRBV7-3,once,-,TRBJ2-2,TGTGCCAGCAGACCCGACTCCGGGGAGCTGTTTTTT,CASRPDSGELFF
TRBV6-5,-,-,TRBJ2-7,TGTGCCAGCAGTAAACTGACAGGGGAGGGCTACGAGCAGTACTTC,CASSKLTGEGYEQYF